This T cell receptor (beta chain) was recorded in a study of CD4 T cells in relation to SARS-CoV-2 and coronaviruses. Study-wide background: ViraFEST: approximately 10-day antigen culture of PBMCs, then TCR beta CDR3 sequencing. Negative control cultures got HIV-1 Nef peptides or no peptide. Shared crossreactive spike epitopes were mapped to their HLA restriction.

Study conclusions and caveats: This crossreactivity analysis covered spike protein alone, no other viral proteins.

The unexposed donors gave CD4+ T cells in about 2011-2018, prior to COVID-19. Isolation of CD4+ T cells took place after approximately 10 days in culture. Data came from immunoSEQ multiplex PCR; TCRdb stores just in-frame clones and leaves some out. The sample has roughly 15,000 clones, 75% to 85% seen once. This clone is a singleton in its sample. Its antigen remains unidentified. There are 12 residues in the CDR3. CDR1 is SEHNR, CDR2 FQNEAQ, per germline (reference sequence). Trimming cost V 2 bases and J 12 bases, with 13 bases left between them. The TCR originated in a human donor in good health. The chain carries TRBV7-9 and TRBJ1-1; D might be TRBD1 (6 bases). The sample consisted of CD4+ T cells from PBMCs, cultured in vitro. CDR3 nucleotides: TGTGCCAGCAGCTTACAAACAGGGCGACCTTTCTTT. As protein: CASSLQTGRPFF.